These T cell receptor beta chains were read from a single sample in a study of T cell responses to AZD1222 COVID-19 vaccine. Assay used: immunoSEQ multiplex PCR; TCRdb lists only in-frame clones, some missing. The table shows about 120,000 clones, with over 80% occurring only once. The sequencing used peripheral blood, collected on day 0 of AZD1222 vaccination. The receptors derive from an adult in good health. CDR3s include the opening cysteine and the closing phenylalanine or tryptophan. Fields, in order: V gene, D gene, J gene, clone size, CDR3 protein, CDR3 DNA. The D gene is left open where the match is weak. Size values are once, few and many counts, or a class for expanded clones, and some rows have none.

V: TRBV5-1
D: .
J: TRBJ1-3
size: .
CDR3: CASSLNSNSGNTIYF
DNA: TGCGCCAGCAGCTTAAACTCTAACTCTGGAAACACCATATATTTT

V: TRBV28
D: TRBD1
J: TRBJ1-5
size: .
CDR3: CASSLQGGNQPQHF
DNA: TGTGCCAGCAGTTTACAGGGGGGGAATCAGCCCCAGCATTTT

V: TRBV9
D: TRBD2
J: TRBJ2-5
size: .
CDR3: CASSSSLAGGETQYF
DNA: TGTGCCAGCAGCTCGAGCCTAGCGGGGGGCGAGACCCAGTACTTC

V: TRBV11-2
D: .
J: TRBJ2-3
size: .
CDR3: CASKGQGPTDTQYF
DNA: TGTGCCAGCAAAGGGCAGGGACCCACAGATACGCAGTATTTT

V: TRBV30
D: .
J: TRBJ2-7
size: .
CDR3: CAWGVLSYEQYF
DNA: TGTGCCTGGGGCGTTTTATCCTACGAGCAGTACTTC

V: TRBV4-1
D: TRBD2
J: TRBJ2-3
size: .
CDR3: CASSQGLAGGTDTQYF
DNA: TGCGCCAGCAGCCAAGGACTAGCGGGAGGCACAGATACGCAGTATTTT

V: TRBV3-1/TRBV3-2
D: .
J: TRBJ1-1
size: .
CDR3: CASSLGTEAFF
DNA: TGTGCCAGCAGCCTAGGAACTGAAGCTTTCTTT

V: TRBV18
D: .
J: TRBJ2-3
size: .
CDR3: CASSPPGSLGTDTQYF
DNA: TGTGCCAGCTCACCACCGGGTTCCCTGGGCACAGATACGCAGTATTTT

V: TRBV7-9
D: .
J: TRBJ2-7
size: .
CDR3: CASSITGAYEQYF
DNA: TGTGCCAGCAGTATTACTGGAGCTTACGAGCAGTACTTC

V: TRBV7-2
D: .
J: TRBJ2-2
size: once
CDR3: CASSTRRDGELFF
DNA: TGTGCCAGCAGCACGAGACGGGACGGGGAGCTGTTTTTT

V: TRBV6-5
D: .
J: TRBJ2-7
size: .
CDR3: CASSYIPGGEQYF
DNA: TGTGCCAGCAGTTACATTCCGGGTGGGGAGCAGTACTTC

V: TRBV19
D: .
J: TRBJ2-4
size: .
CDR3: CASSKESLGSGNIQYF
DNA: TGTGCCAGTAGTAAGGAGAGTCTCGGCAGCGGAAACATTCAGTACTTC

V: TRBV12-3/TRBV12-4
D: TRBD1
J: TRBJ2-7
size: .
CDR3: CASQGAYEQYF
DNA: TGTGCCAGCCAGGGGGCCTACGAGCAGTACTTC

V: TRBV12-3/TRBV12-4
D: .
J: TRBJ1-5
size: few
CDR3: CASSFEINQPQHF
DNA: TGTGCCAGCAGTTTCGAGATCAATCAGCCCCAGCATTTT

V: TRBV5-1
D: .
J: TRBJ2-7
size: .
CDR3: CASSFGYEQYF
DNA: TGCGCCAGCAGCTTCGGCTACGAGCAGTACTTC

V: TRBV4-1
D: TRBD1
J: TRBJ1-2
size: .
CDR3: CASSPLDRRNNYGYTF
DNA: TGCGCCAGCAGCCCGCTGGACAGGCGAAATAACTATGGCTACACCTTC

V: TRBV5-1
D: TRBD2
J: TRBJ2-3
size: .
CDR3: CASSSPGLQYHSSTDTQYF
DNA: TGCGCCAGCAGCTCTCCGGGACTACAATACCATTCTAGCACAGATACGCAGTATTTT

V: TRBV6-5
D: .
J: TRBJ1-5
size: once
CDR3: CASSPLTWDQPQHF
DNA: TGTGCCAGCAGTCCTCTTACATGGGATCAGCCCCAGCATTTT

V: TRBV7-3
D: TRBD1
J: TRBJ1-5
size: .
CDR3: CASSWDRGQPQHF
DNA: TGTGCCAGCAGCTGGGACAGGGGGCAGCCCCAGCATTTT

V: TRBV6-6
D: .
J: TRBJ2-7
size: .
CDR3: CASSSTGIGGYEQYF
DNA: TGTGCCAGCAGCTCCACAGGGATAGGCGGCTACGAGCAGTACTTC

V: TRBV7-6
D: TRBD2
J: TRBJ2-2
size: once
CDR3: CASSSTTLAGPTGELFF
DNA: TGTGCCAGCAGCTCCACCACACTAGCGGGGCCCACCGGGGAGCTGTTTTTT

V: TRBV5-1
D: .
J: TRBJ1-3
size: .
CDR3: CASSSQTPFSGNTIYF
DNA: TGCGCCAGCAGCTCACAGACACCATTCTCTGGAAACACCATATATTTT

V: TRBV28
D: .
J: TRBJ2-7
size: .
CDR3: CASRRIVTDEQYF
DNA: TGTGCCAGCAGGCGAATAGTGACTGACGAGCAGTACTTC

V: TRBV7-8
D: .
J: TRBJ1-2
size: .
CDR3: CASSPRTPDNYGYTF
DNA: TGTGCCAGCAGCCCTCGAACGCCTGATAACTATGGCTACACCTTC

V: TRBV12-3/TRBV12-4
D: .
J: TRBJ1-4
size: .
CDR3: CASSFELARLFF
DNA: TGTGCCAGCAGTTTTGAGCTTGCCAGACTGTTTTTT

V: TRBV5-1
D: .
J: TRBJ1-4
size: .
CDR3: CASSQDSSNEKLFF
DNA: TGCGCCAGCAGCCAGGACAGCTCTAATGAAAAACTGTTTTTT

V: TRBV12-3/TRBV12-4
D: .
J: TRBJ2-3
size: .
CDR3: CASKVRVRDTQYF
DNA: TGTGCCAGCAAAGTCAGGGTTCGAGATACGCAGTATTTT

V: TRBV3-1/TRBV3-2
D: TRBD1
J: TRBJ2-7
size: .
CDR3: CASSQGQNPYEQYF
DNA: TGTGCCAGCAGCCAGGGACAGAACCCCTACGAGCAGTACTTC

V: TRBV28
D: .
J: TRBJ2-5
size: .
CDR3: CASSSAHETQYF
DNA: TGTGCCAGCAGTTCTGCCCACGAGACCCAATACTTC

V: TRBV6-2/TRBV6-3
D: .
J: TRBJ2-3
size: .
CDR3: CASSMGLIYTQYF
DNA: TGTGCCAGCAGTATGGGACTCATTTATACGCAGTATTTT

V: TRBV7-2
D: .
J: TRBJ1-1
size: .
CDR3: CASSLQRLMNTEAFF
DNA: TGTGCCAGCAGCTTACAACGTCTCATGAACACTGAAGCTTTCTTT

V: TRBV30
D: .
J: TRBJ1-3
size: once
CDR3: CAWRSQDAGNTIYF
DNA: TGTGCCTGGAGGTCCCAGGACGCTGGAAACACCATATATTTT

V: TRBV7-2
D: TRBD1
J: TRBJ2-5
size: .
CDR3: CASSLAFQGVKTQYF
DNA: TGTGCCAGCAGCTTAGCGTTCCAGGGGGTGAAGACCCAGTACTTC

V: TRBV7-2
D: TRBD1
J: TRBJ1-4
size: few
CDR3: CASSRTGKNEKLFF
DNA: TGTGCCAGCAGCAGGACAGGGAAAAATGAAAAACTGTTTTTT

V: TRBV30
D: TRBD2
J: TRBJ2-3
size: .
CDR3: CAWSTSGTDTQYF
DNA: TGTGCCTGGTCGACTAGCGGCACAGATACGCAGTATTTT

V: TRBV5-5
D: .
J: TRBJ2-2
size: .
CDR3: CASSPLRTQPGELFF
DNA: TGTGCCAGCAGCCCCCTCAGGACCCAGCCCGGGGAGCTGTTTTTT

V: TRBV15
D: .
J: TRBJ1-1
size: few
CDR3: CATSTGGMNEAFF
DNA: TGTGCCACCAGCACGGGGGGTATGAATGAAGCTTTCTTT

V: TRBV19
D: .
J: TRBJ1-1
size: .
CDR3: CASSTPGALNTEAFF
DNA: TGTGCCAGTAGTACCCCCGGGGCTCTGAACACTGAAGCTTTCTTT

V: TRBV19
D: TRBD1
J: TRBJ2-5
size: .
CDR3: CASSKGQGFGGETQYF
DNA: TGTGCCAGTAGTAAGGGACAGGGCTTTGGGGGGGAGACCCAGTACTTC

V: TRBV28
D: .
J: TRBJ2-5
size: .
CDR3: CASSSTRGPGETQYF
DNA: TGTGCCAGCAGTTCGACACGGGGCCCAGGGGAGACCCAGTACTTC

V: TRBV18
D: .
J: TRBJ2-7
size: .
CDR3: CASSRFDGSDYEQYF
DNA: TGTGCCAGCTCCCGCTTCGACGGGAGCGACTACGAGCAGTACTTC

V: TRBV12-3/TRBV12-4
D: .
J: TRBJ1-4
size: .
CDR3: CASSFQTNEKLFF
DNA: TGTGCCAGCAGTTTTCAGACTAATGAAAAACTGTTTTTT

V: TRBV3-1/TRBV3-2
D: .
J: TRBJ2-1
size: .
CDR3: CASSPAGPRNEQFF
DNA: TGTGCCAGCAGCCCGGCCGGGCCCAGAAACGAGCAGTTCTTC

V: TRBV19
D: TRBD1
J: TRBJ1-5
size: once
CDR3: CASSGTGGYSNQPQHF
DNA: TGTGCCAGTAGCGGGACAGGTGGATATAGCAATCAGCCCCAGCATTTT

V: TRBV18
D: .
J: TRBJ1-1
size: .
CDR3: CASSPLSRGTEAFF
DNA: TGTGCCAGCTCACCCCTCTCCCGGGGCACTGAAGCTTTCTTT

V: TRBV19
D: TRBD1
J: TRBJ1-5
size: few
CDR3: CASTMLGLGQGVQPQHF
DNA: TGTGCCAGTACTATGCTGGGGCTAGGACAGGGTGTTCAGCCCCAGCATTTT

V: TRBV6-5
D: .
J: TRBJ1-1
size: .
CDR3: CASSPPGGNTEAFF
DNA: TGTGCCAGCAGTCCTCCGGGGGGGAACACTGAAGCTTTCTTT